These 16 T cell receptor beta chains were all obtained from the same sample, sequenced in a study of T cell responses to AZD1222 COVID-19 vaccine. TCRdb keeps only in-frame clones here, not all; method: immunoSEQ multiplex PCR. The repertoire consists of some 120,000 clones, with over 75% occurring once and the leading ten covering 7.6%. The source material was peripheral blood, sampled on day 0 of AZD1222 vaccination. Receptors were obtained from an adult in good health.

This clone was picked up a small number of times. The J gene is TRBJ2-3, the V gene TRBV5-6; D not resolved. V lost 4 bases and J lost 4, with 13 bases in between. This CDR3 is 14 amino acids long. Germline CDR1 reads SGHDT; CDR2 reads YYEEEE. In DNA form, the CDR3 reads TGTGCCAGCAGCATCCCCCCCTGGGCAGATACGCAGTATTTT. This sequence encodes CASSIPPWADTQYF. The whole variable domain, filled in from reference TRBV5-6 and TRBJ2-3, reads DAGVTQSPTHLIKTRGQQVTLRCSPKSGHDTVSWYQQALGQGPQFIFQYYEEEERQRGNFPDRFSGHQFPNYSSELNVNALLLGDSALYLCASSIPPWADTQYFGPGTRLTVL.

The chain recombines TRBV30 with TRBJ2-3; D remains ambiguous. Germline V gene lookup returns CDR1 GTSNPN and CDR2 SVGIG (reference sequence). The CDR3 is 11 amino acids. V shed 1 base and J shed 4 bases, with 3 bases lying between them. This chain's CDR3 is CAWSAPDTQYF. CDR3 DNA sequence: TGTGCCTGGAGTGCCCCAGATACGCAGTATTTT.

The chain uses TRBV9 and TRBJ1-5; D unresolved. CDR1 SGDLS and CDR2 YYNGEE come from the germline V gene. With 3 bases removed from V and 0 bases from J, the gap between germline ends came to 7 bases. This CDR3 spans 14 amino acids. CDR3 amino acids: CASSGGYSNQPQHF. In DNA, the CDR3 is TGTGCCAGCAGCGGGGGATATAGCAATCAGCCCCAGCATTTT.

The V call is TRBV16, the J call TRBJ1-5; maybe TRBD1 (6 bases). This CDR3 contains 15 residues. The V end lost 1 base, the J end lost 6 bases, and 13 bases lay between the germline ends. CDR1 and CDR2 (germline): KGHSY, FQNENV. CDR3 bases: TGTGCCAGCAGCCAATGGGCGGGGGCAAGTCAGCCCCAGCATTTT. Translation gives CASSQWAGASQPQHF.

This chain connects TRBV11-3 to TRBJ2-1; D is undetermined. CDR1 is SGHNT and CDR2 is YENEEA in the germline V gene. V was pared by 5 bases and J by 1 base, with 9 bases between. This CDR3 comprises 14 residues. In nucleotides, the CDR3 is TGTGCCAGCAGCCCCGGCTGGTCCTACAATGAGCAGTTCTTC. Its protein is CASSPGWSYNEQFF.

J is TRBJ2-1 and V is TRBV19; no definite D call. V lost 3 bases and J lost 4, with 19 bases in between. The germline V gene encodes CDR1 LNHDA and CDR2 SQIVND (reference sequence). This CDR3 comprises 17 residues. The DNA of the CDR3 is TGTGCCAGTAGTATCTCCCGACGGAACGTATTATACAATGAGCAGTTCTTC. It is translated as CASSISRRNVLYNEQFF.

The chain employs TRBV6-5 and TRBJ1-3; a possible D gene is TRBD1 (5 bases). V dropped 5 bases and J dropped 1 base, with 9 bases sitting between them. The CDR3 length is 14 residues. Germline CDR1 and CDR2: MNHEY and SVGAGI. In DNA, the CDR3 is TGTGCCAGCAGTAGGGGAGGGTCTGGAAACACCATATATTTT. Protein product: CASSRGGSGNTIYF.

V and J are TRBV5-4 and TRBJ1-1; 10 bases align to TRBD1. From germline, CDR1 is SGHNT and CDR2 YYREEE (reference sequence). CDR3 length: 16 amino acids. V dropped 4 bases and J dropped 7; count of bases not matched to a gene: 13. The CDR3 spells CASSPWTGGPLGEAFF. The CDR3, as DNA: TGTGCCAGCAGCCCCTGGACAGGGGGACCCCTGGGTGAAGCTTTCTTT.

This clone was counted between two and nine times. This sequence joins TRBV6-5 and TRBJ1-5; D gene ambiguous. The CDR3 spans 13 residues. Germline CDR1 and CDR2: MNHEY and SVGAGI. V gave up 7 bases and J gave up 3 bases, with 10 bases separating them. The CDR3 protein is CASKLWDNQPQHF. CDR3 bases: TGTGCCAGCAAATTATGGGACAATCAGCCCCAGCATTTT.

This chain connects TRBV30 to TRBJ2-1; TRBD2 might be the D (6 bases). Germline loops: CDR1 GTSNPN, CDR2 SVGIG (reference sequence). This CDR3 has 13 residues. V lost 0 bases and J lost 8, with 11 bases in between. The CDR3 sequence: CAWSVGGDHEQFF. DNA for the CDR3: TGTGCCTGGAGTGTAGGCGGGGACCATGAGCAGTTCTTC.

The chain is built from TRBV7-2 and TRBJ2-7; TRBD2 aligns across 10 bases. The CDR3 spans 14 residues. Germline CDR1 and CDR2: SGHTA and FQGNSA. V dropped 5 bases and J dropped 3; count of bases not matched to a gene: 4. Here the CDR3 DNA reads TGTGCCAGCAGCACCCGGACTAGCGGCTACGAGCAGTACTTC. Its translation is CASSTRTSGYEQYF.

The V and J genes are TRBV30 and TRBJ2-3; D may be TRBD1 (6 bases). V gave up 3 bases and J gave up 1 base, with 11 bases separating them. The CDR3 has 14 amino acids. The germline V gene has CDR1 GTSNPN and CDR2 SVGIG (reference sequence). The CDR3 region has the DNA TGTGCCTGGAGGTCGACAGGAGGCACAGATACGCAGTATTTT. It specifies CAWRSTGGTDTQYF.

CDR3 sequence reads: CASSQRDRANTEAFF. The CDR3 bases are TGCGCCAGCAGCCAGAGGGACAGGGCAAACACTGAAGCTTTCTTT. The chain carries TRBV4-1 and TRBJ1-1; 9 bases are shared with TRBD1. The CDR3 loop spans 15 amino acids. V trimming: 3 bases; J trimming: 2 bases; junction bases outside the gene matches: 4. CDR1 MGHRA and CDR2 YSYEKL come from the germline V gene.

This chain connects TRBV27 to TRBJ2-7; 14 positions agree with TRBD2. V lost 5 bases and J lost 5; bases outside the gene matches: 8. This CDR3 spans 16 amino acids. CDR1 is MNHEY and CDR2 is SMNVEV in the germline V gene (reference sequence). This CDR3 is CASSAGTSGSNDEQYF. As DNA, the CDR3 is TGTGCCAGCAGTGCAGGGACTAGCGGGAGTAACGACGAGCAGTACTTC.

V gene TRBV4-3 combines with J gene TRBJ2-5; no reliable D call. The CDR3 has 13 residues. The germline CDR1 and CDR2 sequences are LGHNA and YSLEER. V lost 2 bases and J 3 bases, leaving 7 bases between the germline ends. The CDR3 loop is CASSQNLKETQYF. CDR3 DNA sequence: TGCGCCAGCAGCCAAAACCTAAAAGAGACCCAGTACTTC.

The rearrangement uses TRBV5-1 and TRBJ1-5; D uncertain. CDR1 and CDR2 (germline): SGHRS, YFSETQ. This CDR3 region has 11 residues. V lost 1 base to trimming and J lost 5 bases, with 1 base between them. In DNA, the CDR3 is TGCGCCAGCAGCTTGTATCAGCCCCAGCATTTT. Amino acid sequence: CASSLYQPQHF. Full variable domain (outside the CDR3, taken from reference TRBV5-1 and TRBJ1-5): KAGVTQTPRYLIKTRGQQVTLSCSPISGHRSVSWYQQTPGQGLQFLFEYFSETQRNKGNFPGRFSGRQFSNSRSEMNVSTLELGDSALYLCASSLYQPQHFGDGTRLSIL.